Below, 22 T cell receptor beta chains from the same sample are listed, as sequenced in a study of blood T cell repertoires in COVID-19. Method: immunoSEQ multiplex PCR; TCRdb's copy keeps in-frame clones and lacks some. The sample has approximately 300,000 clones; approximately 83% are singletons. Sequencing was carried out using peripheral blood. Every receptor here comes from a person aged 65-85 years with COVID-19, enrolled during active disease.

This chain uses TRBV19 with TRBJ1-1, with D possibly TRBD1 on 5 matching bases. CDR3 length: 13 amino acids. Trimming left V 6 bases short and J 10 bases short, with 18 bases between. Germline V lookup: CDR1 LNHDA, CDR2 SQIVND (reference sequence). CDR3 amino acids: CASSLSSSGAAFF. The CDR3 bases are TGTGCCAGTAGCCTCTCTTCCAGCGGGGCAGCTTTCTTT.

This clone has only a few counts. V usage is TRBV12-3 or TRBV12-4 and J usage is TRBJ1-2; 7 bases map to TRBD1. V dropped 6 bases and J dropped 7; count of bases not matched to a gene: 5. The CDR3 runs 12 residues. The CDR3, as DNA: TGTGCCAGCAGGATGACAGGGCTTGGCTACACCTTC. Translated, it gives CASRMTGLGYTF.

Written as DNA, the CDR3 is TGTGCCAGCTCCACCGGGGAAGGGTCACCCCTCCACTTT. Translation: CASSTGEGSPLHF. This rearrangement joins TRBV18 to TRBJ1-6; no clear D. V lost 6 bases, J lost 10 bases, and 13 bases lay in between. CDR3 size: 13 residues. CDR1 and CDR2 (germline): KGHSH, LQKENI.

The chain links TRBV7-2 to TRBJ2-3, with 10 bases that match TRBD2. The germline gives CDR1 SGHTA, CDR2 FQGNSA. This CDR3 region has 16 residues. V shed 2 bases and J 7 bases; nucleotides not matched to a gene: 9. The DNA of the CDR3 is TGTGCCAGCAGCTTACCCAGCGGGGGGGCCAGGCATACGCAGTATTTT. Translating gives CASSLPSGGARHTQYF.

The V call is TRBV7-2, the J call TRBJ2-3; no reliable D call. V was cut by 4 bases and J by 3 bases, with 17 bases left in between. This CDR3 is 16 amino acids long. Germline CDR1 is SGHTA and CDR2 is FQGNSA. The CDR3: CASSYRPRRRTDTQYF. The CDR3 DNA sequence: TGTGCCAGCAGCTACCGCCCTCGGAGACGTACAGATACGCAGTATTTT.

The V call is TRBV3-1 (or the pseudogene TRBV3-2), the J call TRBJ2-7; 7 nucleotides line up with TRBD1. V lost 6 bases to trimming and J lost 4 bases; unmatched junction nucleotides: 6. This CDR3 has 13 amino acids. Germline CDR1 is LGHDT and CDR2 is YNNKEL (reference sequence). CDR3 residues: CASRRQGVYEQYF. Here the CDR3 DNA reads TGTGCCAGCAGACGTCAGGGGGTGTACGAGCAGTACTTC.

CDR3 sequence: CASSGQVGTDTQYF. For the CDR3, the DNA is TGTGCCAGCAGCGGACAGGTCGGCACAGATACGCAGTATTTT. The chain joins TRBV14 to TRBJ2-3, with 7 nucleotides matching TRBD1. V lost 5 bases, J lost 1 base, and 3 bases stayed unmatched. Germline lookup yields CDR1 SGHDN and CDR2 FVKESK. The CDR3 runs to 14 residues.

This clone turned up a few times. This chain connects TRBV5-1 to TRBJ2-7; TRBD1 matches 8 bases. Trimming took 3 bases from V and 0 from J; bases not matched to a gene: 2. Germline V gives CDR1 SGHRS, CDR2 YFSETQ. This CDR3 is 14 amino acids long. CDR3 amino acids: CASSSTGVSYEQYF. The CDR3, as DNA: TGCGCCAGCAGCTCGACAGGGGTCTCCTACGAGCAGTACTTC.

The rearrangement joins TRBV11-2 to TRBJ1-1; 7 bases fit TRBD1. The CDR3 contains 16 residues. The V gene end was trimmed by 2 bases and the J gene end by 6 bases; junction bases not matched to a gene: 12. Germline CDR1 SGHAT, CDR2 FQNNGV. CDR3 residues: CASSLTPGQVISEAFF. The CDR3 bases are TGTGCCAGCAGCTTAACCCCTGGACAGGTGATCTCTGAAGCTTTCTTT.

The rearrangement uses TRBV9 and TRBJ1-1; 7 bases fit TRBD1. CDR1 SGDLS and CDR2 YYNGEE come from the germline V gene. The length of the CDR3 is 13 residues. Trimming removed 3 bases from V and 5 bases from J; junction bases left unmatched: 4. The CDR3 reads CASSGTGRTEAFF. DNA of the CDR3: TGTGCCAGCAGCGGGACAGGACGTACTGAAGCTTTCTTT.

The V gene is TRBV11-2, the J gene TRBJ2-1; D may be TRBD1 (6 bases). The CDR3 totals 13 residues. Germline values: CDR1 SGHAT, CDR2 FQNNGV. Trimming shortened V by 6 bases and J by 10 bases, and 16 bases separated the two germline ends. CDR3 DNA: TGTGCCAGCAGTTTAACAGGGTCATGGGAGCAGTTCTTC. As protein: CASSLTGSWEQFF.

The chain recombines TRBV15 with TRBJ1-5; the D is unclear. There are 14 residues in the CDR3. The germline V gene encodes CDR1 LNHNV and CDR2 YYDKDF (reference sequence). V was clipped by 1 base and J by 9 bases, with 13 bases between them. CDR3: CATSRGSSRGPQHF. The CDR3 DNA is TGTGCCACCAGCAGAGGGTCCAGCCGGGGGCCCCAGCATTTT.

This rearrangement joins TRBV5-1 to TRBJ2-7; 10 bases are a match to TRBD2. The J segment lost 9 bases and the V segment lost 2 bases, leaving 11 bases of the junction unmatched. The CDR3 runs to 15 residues. Germline V lookup: CDR1 SGHRS, CDR2 YFSETQ. In nucleotides, the CDR3 is TGCGCCAGCAGCTTTCCTCAAGCGGGAGGGCCGGTGCAGTACTTC. Residues: CASSFPQAGGPVQYF.

The sample holds a few counts of this clone. V usage is TRBV7-3 and J usage is TRBJ2-1, with 8 bases matching TRBD2. V dropped 2 bases and J dropped 4; count of bases not matched to a gene: 4. Germline CDR1 reads SGHTA; CDR2 reads FQGTGA. The CDR3 totals 15 residues. In nucleotides, the CDR3 is TGTGCCAGCAGCTTAGCGGGAGGCCAATACAATGAGCAGTTCTTC. Translation: CASSLAGGQYNEQFF.

The chain couples TRBV19 to TRBJ1-3, with D unresolved. The germline CDR1 and CDR2 sequences are LNHDA and SQIVND (reference sequence). CDR3 size: 11 residues. V dropped 6 bases and J dropped 4 bases, with 4 bases sitting between them. The CDR3 loop is CASRRGNTIYF. In nucleotides, the CDR3 is TGTGCCAGTAGGAGGGGAAACACCATATATTTT.

The chain uses TRBV3-1 (or the pseudogene TRBV3-2) and TRBJ1-3; the D gene is possibly TRBD1 (6 bases). Per germline, CDR1 LGHDT and CDR2 YNNKEL (reference sequence). Trimming took off 2 bases at V and 2 bases at J, with 25 bases between the two ends. The CDR3 has 20 amino acids. The DNA for the CDR3 is TGTGCCAGCAGCCAACTACCCTCCCCCGTCGCAGGGGCGGCTGGAAACACCATATATTTT. As protein: CASSQLPSPVAGAAGNTIYF.

The genes are TRBV6-5 and TRBJ2-7, with TRBD2 as a possible D gene (6 bases). The CDR3 extends over 15 amino acids. Trimming left V 5 bases short and J 2 bases short, with 16 bases between. Germline V gene data show CDR1 as MNHEY and CDR2 as SVGAGI. CDR3 coding DNA: TGTGCCAGCAGTCGGGACTCCGATCCGACCTACGAGCAGTACTTC. It encodes CASSRDSDPTYEQYF.

This chain links TRBV5-4 with TRBJ1-4; tentatively, D is TRBD1 (6 bases). Trimming removed 4 bases from V and 8 bases from J, with 15 bases in between. This CDR3 has 14 residues. From germline, CDR1 is SGHNT and CDR2 YYREEE (reference sequence). The CDR3 here is CASSRDPGEEKLFF. The CDR3 nucleotides are TGTGCCAGCAGCCGGGACCCAGGGGAGGAAAAACTGTTTTTT.

The chain links TRBV11-1 to TRBJ2-3; no clear D gene. CDR3 size: 11 residues. CDR1 and CDR2 (germline): SGHAT, FQDESV (reference sequence). V was cut by 5 bases and J by 5 bases, with 5 bases left in between. CDR3 in DNA: TGTGCCAGCAGCCCAGGAGATACGCAGTATTTT. This codes for CASSPGDTQYF.

This chain uses TRBV7-2 with TRBJ2-1; D possibly corresponds to TRBD2 (5 bases). The CDR3 runs 14 residues. V gave up 4 bases and J gave up 2 bases, with 9 bases separating them. Germline values: CDR1 SGHTA, CDR2 FQGNSA. The CDR3 here is CASSSQTTYNEQFF. The CDR3 bases are TGTGCCAGCAGCTCCCAGACTACCTACAATGAGCAGTTCTTC.

The chain recombines TRBV6-6 with TRBJ2-1; TRBD2 agrees at 12 bases. V gave up 6 bases and J gave up 7 bases; unmatched junction bases: 7. The CDR3 contains 15 residues. Germline-derived CDR1 and CDR2 are MNHNY and SVGAGI (reference sequence). The CDR3 reads CASRQTSGSRNEQFF. The DNA for the CDR3 is TGTGCCAGCAGACAGACTAGCGGGAGCAGGAATGAGCAGTTCTTC.

The count of this clone is one. The chain links TRBV14 to TRBJ1-6; unclear D gene. This CDR3 is 16 amino acids long. Trimming cost V 3 bases and J 4 bases, with 13 bases left between them. The germline gives CDR1 SGHDN, CDR2 FVKESK. This chain's CDR3 is CASSQHGRGYNSPLHF. CDR3 sequence (DNA): TGTGCCAGCAGCCAGCACGGAAGAGGGTATAATTCACCCCTCCACTTT.